A selection of T cell receptor beta chains follows, all from one sample in a study of identical twins. TCRdb re-called the 5' RACE reads through MiXCR, storing one row per CDR3 protein. Of about 530,000 distinct CDR3 sequences detected, about 20% appear once; the ten largest clones hold approximately 0.52%. The sample also formed part of further work on yellow fever vaccine responses in identical twins.

The sequenced sample was CD4+ T cells sorted from blood. The source of these receptors is a woman under 30 in good health. The CDR3 runs from the conserved cysteine through the conserved F or W. D genes are given only for firm matches. Clone size is not always given. Where it is, it says once, few, many or a class for expanded clones.

cdr3_length j_call v_call d_call clone_size cdr3_aa cdr3_nt
16 TRBJ2-1 TRBV7-2 TRBD2 few CASSETSGGAFNEQFF TGTGCCAGCAGCGAAACTAGCGGGGGGGCTTTCAATGAGCAGTTCTTC
15 TRBJ2-1 TRBV6-5 . . CASSYSAGVYNEQFF TGTGCCAGCAGTTACTCGGCAGGGGTCTACAATGAGCAGTTCTTC
17 TRBJ2-3 TRBV7-2 TRBD1 . CASSSRGTGGAVDTQYF TGTGCCAGCAGCTCACGGGGGACAGGGGGCGCCGTAGATACGCAGTATTTT
15 TRBJ2-7 TRBV3-1 . . CASSRDGTGGIEQYF TGTGCCAGCAGCCGAGACGGGACTGGAGGGATCGAGCAGTACTTC
15 TRBJ2-1 TRBV10-1 TRBD2 . CASSEVVAGVREQFF TGCGCCAGCAGTGAGGTAGTAGCGGGGGTTCGCGAGCAGTTCTTC
18 TRBJ2-1 TRBV11-2 . . CASSSRPPTGLRGNEQFF TGTGCCAGCAGCTCTCGGCCCCCTACAGGGTTGAGGGGCAATGAGCAGTTCTTC
16 TRBJ2-2 TRBV12-3/TRBV12-4 . . CASIGGPASNTGELFF TGTGCCAGCATTGGGGGCCCTGCGTCGAACACCGGGGAGCTGTTTTTT
14 TRBJ2-1 TRBV15 TRBD2 few CATSKTGTRNEQFF TGTGCCACCAGCAAGACCGGGACTAGGAATGAGCAGTTCTTC
13 TRBJ1-2 TRBV19 . . CASSTEQLWGYTF TGTGCCAGTAGTACAGAACAGTTATGGGGCTACACCTTC
15 TRBJ1-4 TRBV10-1 . . CASRRNGKGGEKLFF TGCGCCAGCAGGAGGAACGGGAAGGGAGGAGAAAAACTGTTTTTT
17 TRBJ2-6 TRBV9 . few CASSQSVGGSGANVLTF TGTGCCAGCAGCCAATCTGTTGGGGGATCTGGGGCCAACGTCCTGACTTTC
18 TRBJ2-3 TRBV12-3/TRBV12-4 . . CASIPGNVYGGRTDTQYF TGTGCCAGCATCCCCGGGAACGTATACGGGGGCCGCACAGATACGCAGTATTTT
14 TRBJ2-1 TRBV12-3/TRBV12-4 TRBD1 few CASRQGASYNEQFF TGTGCCAGCCGCCAGGGGGCTTCCTACAATGAGCAGTTCTTC
14 TRBJ2-1 TRBV6-1 TRBD1 . CASSRGTGRNEQFF TGTGCCAGCAGTCGTGGGACAGGGAGGAATGAGCAGTTCTTC
17 TRBJ2-5 TRBV11-2 . . CASSLDGRLSGGETQYF TGTGCCAGCAGCTTAGATGGCAGGCTGAGCGGCGGAGAGACCCAGTACTTC
15 TRBJ2-7 TRBV7-3 TRBD2 . CASSLSGGGYYEQYF TGTGCCAGCAGCTTATCTGGGGGGGGGTACTACGAGCAGTACTTC
15 TRBJ1-6 TRBV7-9 TRBD1 . CASSPRQGAFSPLHF TGTGCCAGCAGCCCAAGACAGGGGGCTTTTTCACCCCTCCACTTT
17 TRBJ2-3 TRBV9 TRBD2 . CASSVLGLADSTDTQYF TGTGCCAGCAGCGTCCTGGGACTAGCGGATAGCACAGATACGCAGTATTTT
14 TRBJ2-7 TRBV20-1 . . CSVPEGATGYEQYF TGCAGTGTTCCCGAGGGCGCGACGGGCTACGAGCAGTACTTC
16 TRBJ2-5 TRBV4-1 TRBD2 . CASSQSTSGGRETQYF TGCGCCAGCAGCCAAAGTACTAGCGGGGGTCGAGAGACCCAGTACTTC
15 TRBJ2-1 TRBV3-1 . . CASSQLRGRHGEQFF TGTGCCAGCAGCCAACTCCGGGGCAGGCACGGTGAGCAGTTCTTC
14 TRBJ2-3 TRBV7-2 . few CASSLGLTADTQYF TGTGCCAGCAGCTTAGGGTTGACTGCGGATACGCAGTATTTT
14 TRBJ1-5 TRBV18 TRBD1 . CASSNDRDNQPQHF TGTGCCAGCTCAAACGACAGGGACAATCAGCCCCAGCATTTT
12 TRBJ2-3 TRBV20-1 . . CSADEQLDTQYF TGCAGTGCCGACGAACAACTCGATACGCAGTATTTT
12 TRBJ2-3 TRBV12-3/TRBV12-4 TRBD2 . CASSGLADTQYF TGTGCCAGCAGTGGACTAGCAGATACGCAGTATTTT
15 TRBJ2-3 TRBV10-3 TRBD1 few CAIRADRATTDTQYF TGTGCCATCAGGGCCGACAGGGCCACCACAGATACGCAGTATTTT
16 TRBJ1-5 TRBV19 . . CASSIDEARSNQPQHF TGTGCCAGTAGTATTGACGAGGCGAGGAGCAATCAGCCCCAGCATTTT
12 TRBJ2-3 TRBV7-6 . . CASSFQLDTQYF TGTGCCAGCAGCTTCCAACTAGATACGCAGTATTTT
15 TRBJ2-2 TRBV7-6 . few CASSLAATDTGELFF TGTGCCAGCAGCTTAGCGGCGACAGACACCGGGGAGCTGTTTTTT
16 TRBJ2-5 TRBV5-1 . few CASSLGGSGPQETQYF TGCGCCAGCAGCTTAGGGGGTAGCGGTCCCCAAGAGACCCAGTACTTC
12 TRBJ2-7 TRBV18 . many CASSGSSYEQYF TGTGCCAGCTCGGGAAGCTCCTACGAGCAGTACTTC
13 TRBJ1-1 TRBV7-2 . . CAGGESMNTEAFF TGTGCCGGGGGGGAGTCCATGAACACTGAAGCTTTCTTT
16 TRBJ2-4 TRBV12-3/TRBV12-4 . . CASSSQGVIAKNIQYF TGTGCCAGCAGTTCCCAGGGAGTGATAGCCAAAAACATTCAGTACTTC
11 TRBJ2-5 TRBV20-1 . . CSALVQETQYF TGCAGTGCCCTGGTCCAAGAGACCCAGTACTTC
15 TRBJ2-6 TRBV20-1 . . CSARDAGGGANVLTF TGCAGTGCTAGAGATGCCGGGGGTGGGGCCAACGTCCTGACTTTC
14 TRBJ1-5 TRBV6-1 . . CASSDHGSNQPQHF TGTGCCAGCAGTGACCATGGGAGCAATCAGCCCCAGCATTTT
16 TRBJ2-3 TRBV5-1 TRBD2 . CASSQLAATSTDTQYF TGCGCCAGCAGCCAACTAGCGGCTACTAGCACAGATACGCAGTATTTT
14 TRBJ2-3 TRBV5-1 . many CASSLGQPTDTQYF TGCGCCAGCAGCTTGGGACAGCCCACAGATACGCAGTATTTT
14 TRBJ2-3 TRBV7-9 TRBD2 . CASSLAGGPHVQYF TGTGCCAGCAGCTTAGCGGGAGGGCCTCACGTGCAGTATTTT
14 TRBJ2-1 TRBV9 . . CASSVQGSYNEQFF TGTGCCAGCAGCGTACAGGGTTCCTACAATGAGCAGTTCTTC
14 TRBJ2-3 TRBV27 . once CASRRWEGSDTQYF TGTGCCAGCCGCCGGTGGGAAGGTTCAGATACGCAGTATTTT
18 TRBJ1-2 TRBV10-3 . . CAIRSYGREILNNYGYTF TGTGCCATCAGATCCTATGGACGGGAGATCTTAAACAACTATGGCTACACCTTC
15 TRBJ2-1 TRBV11-2 . few CASSLDTRTYNEQFF TGTGCCAGCAGCTTAGATACTCGTACCTACAATGAGCAGTTCTTC